This T cell receptor beta chain was obtained from a study of blood T cell repertoires in COVID-19. Generated by immunoSEQ multiplex PCR, the TCRdb table keeps only in-frame clones and is missing some. The sample shows approximately 250,000 clones, 75% to 90% of them seen only once. Material: peripheral blood. This TCR was sampled from a young man with active or convalescent COVID-19.

The CDR3 reads CAIMDRAAGTEAFF. The DNA of the CDR3 is TGTGCCATAATGGACAGGGCGGCGGGGACTGAAGCTTTCTTT. V gene TRBV10-3 combines with J gene TRBJ1-1; 8 bases are shared with TRBD1. Germline CDR1 ENHRY, CDR2 SYGVKD. The CDR3 length is 14 residues. V shed 9 bases and J 5 bases; nucleotides not matched to a gene: 11.